The 22 T cell receptor beta chains given below trace back to one sample, sequenced in a study of post-analysis software for immune sequencing data. General observations from the study: Five TRBV segments were more frequent in patients than controls; TRBV5-6, TRBV5-1 and TRBV20-1 belonged to this group.

No antigen has been assigned to these receptors. Carried by the TCR beta cDNA libraries were unique molecular identifiers. TCRdb used MiXCR to reprocess the PCR reads, holding one entry per CDR3 protein. This sample has hundreds of thousands of distinct CDR3 sequences, with approximately 59% found just once. What was sequenced was blood. These receptors were taken from a girl between 2 and 10 years old with multiple sclerosis.

This clonotype was seen a handful of times. V is TRBV27 and J is TRBJ1-2, with 7 bases fitting TRBD1. J lost 6 bases, V lost 6 bases, and 7 bases had no gene match. Germline CDR1 MNHEY, CDR2 SMNVEV (reference sequence). CDR3 size: 13 residues. CDR3 nucleotide sequence: TGTGCCAGCAGACTACAGGGGAACCATGGCTACACCTTC. Its translation: CASRLQGNHGYTF.

This clonotype turned up a few times. J is TRBJ2-3 and V is TRBV12-3 or TRBV12-4, with 7 bases matching TRBD1. V was clipped by 6 bases and J by 0 bases; unmatched bases: 9. The CDR3 extends over 16 amino acids. The CDR3, as DNA: TGTGCCAGCAGCGCCCCTCTCAGGGGGAGCACAGATACGCAGTATTTT. Residues: CASSAPLRGSTDTQYF.

Only a few counts were recorded for this clonotype. The chain recombines TRBV28 with TRBJ2-1, with 12 bases fitting TRBD2. Germline lookup yields CDR1 MDHEN and CDR2 SYDVKM. CDR3 length equals 15 residues. Germline trimming cut 3 bases from V and 10 bases from J; bases unmatched to any gene: 7. CDR3 sequence (DNA): TGTGCCAGCAGTTTTGGACTAGCGGGGCAGGGGGAGCAGTTCTTC. This sequence encodes CASSFGLAGQGEQFF.

V gene TRBV29-1 combines with J gene TRBJ1-1; 8 nucleotides match TRBD1. V was clipped by 7 bases and J by 3 bases; unmatched bases: 4. The germline gives CDR1 SQVTM, CDR2 ANQGSEA. This CDR3 contains 12 residues. The CDR3 sequence: CSGGQEYTEAFF. The CDR3 DNA sequence: TGCAGCGGGGGACAGGAGTACACTGAAGCTTTCTTT.

The chain is built from TRBV12-3 or TRBV12-4 and TRBJ2-1, with D hard to call. The CDR3 totals 15 residues. Trimming cost V 4 bases and J 2 bases, with 12 bases left between them. As DNA, the CDR3 is TGTGCCAGCAGTTCCCGGACGGGTCCCTACAATGAGCAGTTCTTC. The encoded protein is CASSSRTGPYNEQFF.

This clonotype came up a few times. This chain links TRBV10-1 with TRBJ2-1; D gene uncertain. Looked up from germline, CDR1 is WNHNN and CDR2 is SYGVQD (reference sequence). Trimming left V 0 bases short and J 4 bases short, with 7 bases between. CDR3 size: 14 residues. In nucleotides, the CDR3 is TGCGCCAGCAGTGAGTCGGCGGTTTACAATGAGCAGTTCTTC. It is translated as CASSESAVYNEQFF.

The chain employs TRBV5-1 and TRBJ2-7; D is unresolved. The CDR3 has 15 residues. Trimming took 2 bases from V and 3 from J, leaving 15 bases between them. Germline loops: CDR1 SGHRS, CDR2 YFSETQ. CDR3 sequence: CASSLGSSQDYEQYF. The CDR3 nucleotides are TGCGCCAGCAGCTTAGGGTCTTCCCAGGACTACGAGCAGTACTTC.

This clonotype has more than one count but fewer than ten. The V and J genes are TRBV4-2 and TRBJ2-1, with D unclear. CDR1 is LGHNA and CDR2 is YNFKEQ in the germline V gene. This CDR3 is built from 14 residues. V shed 1 base and J shed 4 bases, with 8 bases lying between them. In DNA form, the CDR3 reads TGTGCCAGCAGCCAAGTTGATGAATACAATGAGCAGTTCTTC. The encoded protein is CASSQVDEYNEQFF.

This chain links TRBV20-1 with TRBJ1-6; D perhaps matches TRBD1 (6 bases). Germline values: CDR1 DFQATT, CDR2 SNEGSKA (reference sequence). The CDR3 extends over 15 amino acids. The V and J ends lost 0 bases and 9 bases respectively, with 15 bases between them. The CDR3 spells CSARDMGGRLSPLHF. The DNA of the CDR3 is TGCAGTGCTAGAGATATGGGGGGGCGCCTTTCACCCCTCCACTTT.

The sample holds a few counts of this clonotype. The chain couples TRBV29-1 to TRBJ2-7; D is perhaps TRBD2 (7 bases). Germline CDR1 is SQVTM and CDR2 is ANQGSEA. This CDR3 spans 13 amino acids. Trimming cost V 4 bases and J 4 bases, with 14 bases left between them. The CDR3 region is CSVAAGAIYEQYF. The DNA of the CDR3 is TGCAGCGTTGCCGCGGGGGCGATTTACGAGCAGTACTTC.

The rearrangement uses TRBV3-1 and TRBJ1-4; maybe TRBD1 (6 bases). V was trimmed by 6 bases and J by 0 bases, leaving 26 bases between them. Germline V gene sequence: CDR1 LGHDT, CDR2 YNNKEL (reference sequence). The CDR3 has 20 residues. As DNA, the CDR3 is TGTGCCAGCAGACATCAAACGCGGGGGGCCGTCCCCACAACTAATGAAAAACTGTTTTTT. This sequence encodes CASRHQTRGAVPTTNEKLFF.

V usage is TRBV4-2 and J usage is TRBJ1-2, with 9 bases matching TRBD1. CDR1 LGHNA and CDR2 YNFKEQ come from the germline V gene. The V and J ends lost 1 base and 2 bases, in that order; junction bases with no gene match: 2. CDR3 size: 15 residues. The CDR3 DNA reads as TGTGCCAGCAGCCAAGGAGGACAGGGGAACTATGGCTACACCTTC. Translation gives CASSQGGQGNYGYTF.

V usage is TRBV10-3 and J usage is TRBJ2-1; D is perhaps TRBD1 (6 bases). The V end was cut by 6 bases, the J end by 7 bases, with 13 bases between. Germline CDR1 reads ENHRY; CDR2 reads SYGVKD. The CDR3 has 13 amino acids. In nucleotides, the CDR3 is TGTGCCATCAGCCAGGGGAGTCGGAATGAGCAGTTCTTC. This codes for CAISQGSRNEQFF.

J is TRBJ2-7 and V is TRBV5-1; D remains unclear. Germline CDR1 reads SGHRS; CDR2 reads YFSETQ. With 1 base removed from V and 0 bases from J, the gap between germline ends came to 8 bases. The CDR3 length is 14 residues. The CDR3 nucleotides are TGCGCCAGCAGCTTGCACGCGAGCTCCTACGAGCAGTACTTC. Amino acids: CASSLHASSYEQYF.

This chain uses TRBV10-2 with TRBJ2-5; the D gene could be TRBD1 or TRBD2 (6 bases each). The CDR3 is made up of 14 amino acids. Germline V lookup: CDR1 WSHSY, CDR2 SAAADI. Trimming shortened V by 11 bases and J by 5 bases, and 21 bases separated the two germline ends. The CDR3 sequence: CAANGGQEGETQYF. The DNA for the CDR3 is TGCGCCGCCAACGGGGGCCAGGAGGGGGAGACCCAGTACTTC.

The chain uses TRBV7-2 and TRBJ2-1, with a tentative D call TRBD2 (6 bases). Trimming took 3 bases from V and 13 from J, leaving 16 bases between them. Per germline, CDR1 SGHTA and CDR2 FQGNSA. The CDR3 length is 13 residues. The CDR3 coding sequence is TGTGCCAGCAGCTTTGGGCGGGAAGAGACCCAGTTCTTC. This encodes CASSFGREETQFF.

The rearrangement uses TRBV12-3 or TRBV12-4 and TRBJ2-1; 7 nucleotides match TRBD1. Trimming removed 2 bases from V and 2 bases from J; junction bases left unmatched: 12. The CDR3 extends over 18 amino acids. CDR3 coding DNA: TGTGCCAGCAGTTTATCAGCTGAGACAGGGTCTCCCTACAATGAGCAGTTCTTC. Amino acid sequence: CASSLSAETGSPYNEQFF.

Remarks on this clonotype: One end of the junction varies from germline; a read error may be responsible. The chain recombines TRBV9 with TRBJ2-7; 11 nucleotides agree with TRBD2. The assigned J gene may be wrong: the sequence end matches TRBJ2-5 better. The CDR3 sequence is 15 residues long. In germline, CDR1 is SGDLS, CDR2 YYNGEE. CDR3 DNA sequence: TGTGCCAGCACCGTAGGGGGACTAGCGGAAGAGACCCAGTACTTC. Amino acids: CASTVGGLAEETQYF.

The chain recombines TRBV6-5 with TRBJ2-7, with D tentatively TRBD1 (6 bases). Trimming shortened V by 6 bases and J by 5 bases, and 17 bases separated the two germline ends. Germline lookup yields CDR1 MNHEY and CDR2 SVGAGI. This CDR3 spans 14 amino acids. The DNA for the CDR3 is TGTGCCAGCAGCCAAGGGACACTAGGGGACGAGCAGTACTTC. Its protein product is CASSQGTLGDEQYF.

In its sample, this clonotype was seen a few times. The chain links TRBV6-6 to TRBJ1-2; 9 nucleotides align to TRBD1. The CDR3 has 14 amino acids. Unmatched junction bases numbered 7, after V lost 9 bases and J lost 2 bases. Germline V CDR1 and CDR2: MNHNY, SVGAGI (reference sequence). CDR3 sequence reads: CASRSGQGNYGYTF. CDR3 nucleotide sequence: TGTGCCAGTCGGTCCGGACAGGGGAACTATGGCTACACCTTC.

This chain joins TRBV3-1 and TRBJ2-5, with 7 bases that match TRBD2. The CDR3 extends over 14 amino acids. Germline loops: CDR1 LGHDT, CDR2 YNNKEL (reference sequence). V lost 1 base and J lost 4; bases outside the gene matches: 3. DNA of the CDR3: TGTGCCAGCAGCCAAGCTCAGCGGGGAGAGACCCAGTACTTC. Protein: CASSQAQRGETQYF.

The CDR3, as DNA: TGCAGTGCTAGTCCCCTTGGAGATACGCAGTATTTT. Its protein is CSASPLGDTQYF. This rearrangement joins TRBV20-1 to TRBJ2-3, with unresolved D. Germline V gene sequence: CDR1 DFQATT, CDR2 SNEGSKA (reference sequence). V was pared by 3 bases and J by 5 bases, with 9 bases between. CDR3 size: 12 residues.